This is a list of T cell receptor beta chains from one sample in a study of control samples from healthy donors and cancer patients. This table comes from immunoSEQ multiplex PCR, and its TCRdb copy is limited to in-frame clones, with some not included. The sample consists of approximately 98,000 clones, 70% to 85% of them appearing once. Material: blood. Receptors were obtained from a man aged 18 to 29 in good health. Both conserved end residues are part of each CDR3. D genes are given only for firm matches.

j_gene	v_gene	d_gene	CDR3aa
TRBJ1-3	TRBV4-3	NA	CASSHLLEDSGNTIYF
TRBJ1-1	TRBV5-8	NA	CASSSSRANTEAFF
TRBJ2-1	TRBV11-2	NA	CASSLVGAINEQFF
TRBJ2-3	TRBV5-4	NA	CASSLEGVPDTQYF
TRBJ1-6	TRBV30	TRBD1	CALRQGGNNSPLHF
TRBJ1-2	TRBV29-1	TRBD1	CSVEDETGSSDGYTF
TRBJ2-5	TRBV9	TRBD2	CASSAGPGGRETQYF
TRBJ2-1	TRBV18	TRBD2	CASSPGLENEQFF
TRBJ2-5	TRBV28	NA	CASSLVGEAILETQYF
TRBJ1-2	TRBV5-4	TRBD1	CASSPDRSGSYGYTF
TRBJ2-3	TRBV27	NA	CASSPYTDTQYF
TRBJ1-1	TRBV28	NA	CASFPYQLNTEAFF
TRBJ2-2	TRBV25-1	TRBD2	CASSERTSGAIITGKLFF
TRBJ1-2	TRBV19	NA	CASSIFVSRYGYTF
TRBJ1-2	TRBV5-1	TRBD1	CASSPGQGAYGYTF
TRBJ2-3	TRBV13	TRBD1	CASSLAGTGGTDTQYF
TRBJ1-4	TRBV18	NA	CASSARTVDNEKLFF
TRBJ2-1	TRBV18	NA	CASSLADSLTYNEQFF
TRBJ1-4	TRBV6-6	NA	CASGQGRANEKLFF
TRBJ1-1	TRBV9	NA	CASSDHGGGREAFF
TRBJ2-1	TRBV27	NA	CASSSAGHEQFF
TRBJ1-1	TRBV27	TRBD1	CASTRDRMNTEAFF
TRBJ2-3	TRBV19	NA	CASRHQPRDTQYF
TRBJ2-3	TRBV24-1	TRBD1	CATSHPGTVTDTQYF
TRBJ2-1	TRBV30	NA	CAWRFYGAEQFF
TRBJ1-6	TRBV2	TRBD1	CATNDGQGVRSPLHF
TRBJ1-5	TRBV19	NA	CASRSGQVVNQPQHF
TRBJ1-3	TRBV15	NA	CATSRGDSGNTIYF
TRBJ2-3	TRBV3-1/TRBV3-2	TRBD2	CASSQGSGGGDTQYF
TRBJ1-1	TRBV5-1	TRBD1	CASSLGTGMNTEAFF
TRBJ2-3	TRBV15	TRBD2	CATSRDRASGGPSTDTQYF
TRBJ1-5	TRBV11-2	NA	CASSLGRGNQPQHF
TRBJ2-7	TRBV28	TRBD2	CASNLGGAVSEQYF
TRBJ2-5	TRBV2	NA	CASTGLATETQYF
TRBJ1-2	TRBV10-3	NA	CATGQGAPGYTF
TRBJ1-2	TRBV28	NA	CASRPFGGGYGYTF
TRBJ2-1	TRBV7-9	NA	CASSSNGGSSYNEQFF
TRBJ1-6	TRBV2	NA	CASSERRGSNSPLHF
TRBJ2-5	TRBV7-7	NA	CASSLAQGGEETQYF
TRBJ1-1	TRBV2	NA	CASRAGETTEAFF
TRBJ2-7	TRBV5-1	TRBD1	CASSLGTGGRFYEQYF
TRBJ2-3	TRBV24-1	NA	CATSEDGTDTQYF
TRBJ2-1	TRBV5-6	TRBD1	CASSWGTGIPYNEQFF
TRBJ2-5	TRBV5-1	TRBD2	CASSLIPASGQETQYF
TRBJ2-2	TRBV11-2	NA	CASSFMDIPNTGELFF
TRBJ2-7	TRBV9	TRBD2	CASSREAGSRNEQYF
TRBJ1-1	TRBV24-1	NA	CATSDLMGIRAFF
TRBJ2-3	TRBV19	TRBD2	CASRYGGADTQYF
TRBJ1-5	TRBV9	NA	CASSPGVTNQPQHF
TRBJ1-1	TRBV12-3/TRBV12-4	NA	CASSFGGYTEAFF
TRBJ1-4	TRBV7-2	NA	CASSVQGSTNEKLFF
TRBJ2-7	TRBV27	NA	CASSSGLLYEQYF
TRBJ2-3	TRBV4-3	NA	CASSQVPFTDTQYF
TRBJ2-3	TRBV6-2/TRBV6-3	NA	CASSYSGEKVTDTQYF
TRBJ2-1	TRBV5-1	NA	CASSWVGVNEQFF